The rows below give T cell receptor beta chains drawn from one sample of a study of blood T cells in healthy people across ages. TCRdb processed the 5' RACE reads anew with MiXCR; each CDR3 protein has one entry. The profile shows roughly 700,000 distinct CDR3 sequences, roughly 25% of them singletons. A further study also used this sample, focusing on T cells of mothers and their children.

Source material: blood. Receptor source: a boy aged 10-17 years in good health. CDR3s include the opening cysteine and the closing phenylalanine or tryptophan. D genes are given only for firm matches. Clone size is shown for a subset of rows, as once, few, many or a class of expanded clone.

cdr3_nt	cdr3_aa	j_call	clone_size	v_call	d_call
TGTGCCAGCAGTTCCCGGGTGCGGGGCATTCCAGATACGCAGTATTTT	CASSSRVRGIPDTQYF	TRBJ2-3	.	TRBV28	.
TGTGCCAGTAGTATCGTAGTTTCGTGGAATACTAATGAAAAACTGTTTTTT	CASSIVVSWNTNEKLFF	TRBJ1-4	.	TRBV19	.
TGTGCCAGCAAAGGGGGCGAGTCCTACGAGCAGTACTTC	CASKGGESYEQYF	TRBJ2-7	.	TRBV27	TRBD1
TGTGCCAGCAGTTACTCTCGGACGCCCACAGATACGCAGTATTTT	CASSYSRTPTDTQYF	TRBJ2-3	.	TRBV6-5	.
TGTGCCAGCAGCCAAAGGGGCATGAGCACCTACAATGAGCAGTTCTTC	CASSQRGMSTYNEQFF	TRBJ2-1	.	TRBV3-1	.
TGTGCCAGCAGTTTAGGTGTGGCGGGAGGGCCCACAGATACGCAGTATTTT	CASSLGVAGGPTDTQYF	TRBJ2-3	.	TRBV28	TRBD2
TGTGCCAGCAGTCGCCACAGGGGTAGGCCCTACGAGCAGTACTTC	CASSRHRGRPYEQYF	TRBJ2-7	.	TRBV27	TRBD1
TGCAGCGCTAAGAAACAGGGGGCTAATTCACCCCTCCACTTT	CSAKKQGANSPLHF	TRBJ1-6	few	TRBV20-1	TRBD1
TGTGCCAGCACTATAATCGGACCTTGGGGGAACACTGAAGCTTTCTTT	CASTIIGPWGNTEAFF	TRBJ1-1	.	TRBV6-1	.
TGTGCCAGCAAAGCAACCCCAGGGGCTACGGGGACTGAAGCTTTCTTT	CASKATPGATGTEAFF	TRBJ1-1	.	TRBV6-1	.
TGTGCCAGCAGCTTCGACAGGACGAAATCGGACTACGAGCAGTACTTC	CASSFDRTKSDYEQYF	TRBJ2-7	few	TRBV7-9	.
TGCGCCAGCAGCTTGGCTAGCGGAGACACAGATACGCAGTATTTT	CASSLASGDTDTQYF	TRBJ2-3	few	TRBV5-1	TRBD2
TGCAGCGTGGTACAGGGTACGGTGCGGGATACGCAGTATTTT	CSVVQGTVRDTQYF	TRBJ2-3	few	TRBV29-1	.
TGTGCCAGCTCACCTCAGGGGAACTCCTACGAGCAGTACTTC	CASSPQGNSYEQYF	TRBJ2-7	few	TRBV18	.
TGCGCCGGCAGCCAAGATCTGCTAGCGGGAAGGGGCAATGAGCAGTTCTTC	CAGSQDLLAGRGNEQFF	TRBJ2-1	.	TRBV4-3	TRBD2
TGTGCCAGCAGGGCGGGCTCGGCGCCCTTTGAGTACTTC	CASRAGSAPFEYF	TRBJ2-7	.	TRBV5-6	.
TGTGCCAGCAGTCGAGGGCCCATCTATGGCTACACCTTC	CASSRGPIYGYTF	TRBJ1-2	few	TRBV27	.
TGTGCCAGCAGCGTAGAGGGGGACATTCAGTACTTT	CASSVEGDIQYF	TRBJ2-4	few	TRBV9	.